This T cell receptor beta chain derives from a study of blood T cells in healthy people across ages. Per individual sample, total RNA of at least 5 micrograms was extracted. The CDR3 has 13 residues. Germline V gives CDR1 SEHNR, CDR2 FQNEAQ (reference sequence). Primers used in a second PCR of roughly 7 to 11 cycles were a sample-barcoded 5' primer and a J-beta primer mix. MiXCR, applied by TCRdb to the 5' RACE reads, yields one record per CDR3 protein. The table shows almost 550,000 distinct CDR3 sequences, with more than 20% occurring only once. These data were also reused for a study on T cells of mothers and their children. From that second work: The entire RNA extract went into cDNA synthesis at about 1.5 ug per 15 ul.

Sequencing was performed on blood. The TCR comes from a boy aged 10-17 years in good health. The chain couples TRBV7-9 to TRBJ2-5, with D perhaps TRBD2 (5 bases). Judging by the DNA end, TRBJ2-1 fits better; the J call may be wrong. The CDR3 loop is CASSLWPGNEQFF. The CDR3 bases are TGTGCCAGCAGCCTGTGGCCGGGGAATGAGCAGTTCTTC.